The 31 T cell receptor beta chains below all came from one sample that was sequenced in a study of CD8+ T cells in alopecia areata. Stated treatment: oral pan-JAK inhibitor, 5-10 mg twice daily. After isolation, RNA underwent reverse transcription to generate cDNA as the sequencing template. Profiled with immunoSEQ multiplex PCR; TCRdb holds only in-frame clones, not every one. The data contain 200,000 to 250,000 clones, around three fifths of them seen just once; the ten biggest clones take up 4% to 4.5%. The source material was CD4+ T cells sorted from blood, sampled at week 4, from a patient treated with tofacitinib. The origin of the receptors is a human donor with alopecia areata.

The CDR3, as DNA: TGTGCCTGGAGTATGGGGGAGACCCAGTACTTC. Translating gives CAWSMGETQYF. V gene TRBV30 combines with J gene TRBJ2-5; no clear D gene. The CDR3 contains 11 residues. Germline CDR1 and CDR2: GTSNPN and SVGIG (reference sequence). V shed 2 bases and J shed 5 bases, with 6 bases lying between them. Complete variable domain (other parts from reference TRBV30 and TRBJ2-5): SQTIHQWPATLVQPVGSPLSLECTVEGTSNPNLYWYRQAAGRGLQLLFYSVGIGQISSEVPQNLSASRPQDRQFILSSKKLLLSDSGFYLCAWSMGETQYFGPGTRLLVL.

The V gene is TRBV5-1, the J gene TRBJ1-2; D possibly corresponds to TRBD1 (5 bases). The CDR3 sequence is 14 residues long. Germline V CDR1 and CDR2: SGHRS, YFSETQ. Trimming removed 2 bases from V and 7 bases from J, with 15 bases in between. The CDR3: CASSFDWTRVGYTF. As DNA, the CDR3 is TGCGCCAGCAGCTTTGATTGGACACGGGTTGGCTACACCTTC.

This clone came up a few times. The chain's CDR3 is CATSQAGGREQFF. The CDR3 nucleotides read TGTGCCACCAGCCAAGCGGGGGGGCGTGAGCAGTTCTTC. This rearrangement joins TRBV15 to TRBJ2-1; TRBD2 matches at 10 bases. Germline CDR1 LNHNV, CDR2 YYDKDF (reference sequence). There are 13 residues in the CDR3. The trim removed 5 bases at V and 9 bases at J, leaving 4 bases unmatched.

The rearrangement joins TRBV4-3 to TRBJ2-5; D unresolved. CDR3 length equals 15 residues. Germline assignment: CDR1 LGHNA and CDR2 YSLEER. The V end lost 1 base, the J end lost 4 bases, and 13 bases lay between the germline ends. The CDR3 here is CASSQVGATGETQYF. The CDR3 region has the DNA TGCGCCAGCAGCCAAGTGGGCGCAACGGGAGAGACCCAGTACTTC.

V and J are TRBV29-1 and TRBJ1-1; the D is unclear. This CDR3 has 13 residues. Germline CDR1 and CDR2: SQVTM and ANQGSEA. Trimming left V 6 bases short and J 1 base short, with 12 bases between. The CDR3 sequence is CSVERAPNTEAFF. CDR3 sequence (DNA): TGCAGCGTGGAACGGGCCCCGAACACTGAAGCTTTCTTT.

This clone has more than one count but fewer than ten. The chain uses TRBV18 and TRBJ1-2; D possibly corresponds to TRBD1 (6 bases). The V end was cut by 5 bases, the J end by 4 bases, with 8 bases between. Germline loops: CDR1 KGHSH, CDR2 LQKENI. The CDR3 runs to 12 residues. For the CDR3, the DNA is TGTGCCAGCTCAACAGGGTTCTATGGCTACACCTTC. Encoded protein: CASSTGFYGYTF.

The CDR3 sequence: CASSTFGGVIYNEQFF. DNA of the CDR3: TGTGCCAGCAGCACATTCGGGGGCGTCATATACAATGAGCAGTTCTTC. V usage is TRBV9 and J usage is TRBJ2-1, with D possibly called TRBD1 or TRBD2 (6 bases each). The germline V and J ends were trimmed by 4 bases and 4 bases, with 18 bases remaining between them. The CDR3 has 16 amino acids. Looked up from germline, CDR1 is SGDLS and CDR2 is YYNGEE.

A few counts support this clone. The junction departs from germline at one end; a sequencing error may be responsible. V and J are TRBV2 and TRBJ1-4, with D possibly TRBD1 on 5 matching bases. The CDR3 is 13 amino acids. Germline CDR1 SNHLY, CDR2 FYNNEI. DNA for the CDR3: TGTGCCAGCAGTGAATCCGGGACGGGTGGGGGACTATTT. Its translation: CASSESGTGGGLF.

The chain links TRBV5-6 to TRBJ2-5; D remains unclear. V was trimmed by 0 bases and J by 5 bases, leaving 8 bases between them. CDR1 and CDR2 (germline): SGHDT, YYEEEE. The CDR3 is made up of 13 amino acids. CDR3 sequence reads: CASSLASRETQYF. CDR3 DNA sequence: TGTGCCAGCAGCTTGGCTAGTAGGGAGACCCAGTACTTC. Full variable domain (missing parts from reference TRBV5-6 and TRBJ2-5): DAGVTQSPTHLIKTRGQQVTLRCSPKSGHDTVSWYQQALGQGPQFIFQYYEEEERQRGNFPDRFSGHQFPNYSSELNVNALLLGDSALYLCASSLASRETQYFGPGTRLLVL.

V is TRBV5-1 and J is TRBJ2-5; D is ambiguous. The germline CDR1 and CDR2 sequences are SGHRS and YFSETQ. V was pared by 4 bases and J by 4 bases, with 5 bases between. This CDR3 contains 11 residues. The CDR3 nucleotides read TGCGCCAGCAGCATCTCAGAGACCCAGTACTTC. This gives the protein CASSISETQYF.

This clone was detected only once. The CDR3 nucleotides read TGTGCCAGCAGCTCGACCTCGGGCCAGCATTTT. Protein: CASSSTSGQHF. The chain couples TRBV7-2 to TRBJ1-5; no clear D. V gave up 4 bases and J gave up 12 bases, with 10 bases separating them. This CDR3 has 11 amino acids. Germline V gene lookup returns CDR1 SGHTA and CDR2 FQGNSA.

The V call is TRBV19, the J call TRBJ1-2, with 8 bases that match TRBD1. Germline-derived CDR1 and CDR2 are LNHDA and SQIVND (reference sequence). V gave up 6 bases and J gave up 4 bases; unmatched junction bases: 4. The CDR3 totals 13 residues. CDR3 residues: CASSPGQAYGYTF. The CDR3 DNA is TGTGCCAGTAGCCCGGGACAGGCCTATGGCTACACCTTC.

The gene calls are TRBV7-2 and TRBJ2-5; no clear D gene. The CDR3 spans 12 residues. V was pared by 5 bases and J by 7 bases, with 11 bases between. Per the germline V gene, CDR1 is SGHTA and CDR2 is FQGNSA. This CDR3 reads CASSPEVGTQYF. The DNA for the CDR3 is TGTGCCAGCAGCCCCGAGGTGGGGACCCAGTACTTC.

The genes are TRBV7-9 and TRBJ1-1, with D maybe TRBD1 (5 bases). V was clipped by 0 bases and J by 8 bases, with 10 bases between them. Germline CDR1 and CDR2: SEHNR and FQNEAQ (reference sequence). This CDR3 contains 13 residues. CDR3 DNA sequence: TGTGCCAGCAGCTTAGCGGGGGGACGGGAAGCTTTCTTT. Its translation: CASSLAGGREAFF.

This clone was recorded only once. The rearrangement uses TRBV11-1 and TRBJ2-7; the D is unclear. The V end lost 6 bases, the J end lost 3 bases, and 18 bases lay between the germline ends. This CDR3 region has 15 residues. CDR1 is SGHAT and CDR2 is FQDESV in the germline V gene (reference sequence). The CDR3 reads CASRMDQSDLYEQYF. The CDR3, as DNA: TGTGCCAGCAGGATGGACCAGTCAGATCTCTACGAGCAGTACTTC. The variable domain in full, completed from reference TRBV11-1 and TRBJ2-7, reads EAEVAQSPRYKITEKSQAVAFWCDPISGHATLYWYRQILGQGPELLVQFQDESVVDDSQLPKDRFSAERLKGVDSTLKIQPAELGDSAMYLCASRMDQSDLYEQYFGPGTRLTVT.

The chain joins TRBV7-6 to TRBJ1-6, with a weak D call TRBD1 (5 bases). Germline V gene sequence: CDR1 SGHVS, CDR2 FNYEAQ. The CDR3 sequence is 19 residues long. Trimming shortened V by 0 bases and J by 5 bases, and 20 bases separated the two germline ends. DNA of the CDR3: TGTGCCAGCAGCTTAGCCGGGCCTAAGGACATCTTGAATAATTCACCCCTCCACTTT. As protein: CASSLAGPKDILNNSPLHF.

The chain carries TRBV10-3 and TRBJ2-7; the D gene is possibly TRBD1 (6 bases). Germline lookup yields CDR1 ENHRY and CDR2 SYGVKD. V lost 0 bases and J lost 0, with 15 bases in between. The CDR3 runs to 17 residues. This CDR3 is CAISESNGLDSSYEQYF. DNA of the CDR3: TGTGCCATCAGTGAGTCTAATGGATTGGACAGCTCCTACGAGCAGTACTTC.

There are a few counts of this clone. The chain is built from TRBV10-3 and TRBJ2-5, with D tentatively TRBD2 (7 bases). The J call is uncertain, as TRBJ2-7 better fits the DNA end. The germline V gene has CDR1 ENHRY and CDR2 SYGVKD. The CDR3 sequence is 17 residues long. CDR3 in DNA: TGTGCCATCAGAGGTGGTCTTACTAGGGGGGGCTCCTACGAGCAGTACTTC. Translation gives CAIRGGLTRGGSYEQYF.

The chain recombines TRBV21-1 with TRBJ2-7; the table's D call, TRBD2, was not checked against the DNA. TRBV21-1 is assigned pseudogene status. This CDR3 spans 15 amino acids. The chain's CDR3 is CASSIITGEPYEQYF. As DNA, the CDR3 is TGTGCCAGCAGCATCATTACCGGGGAACCCTACGAGCAGTACTTC.

The rearrangement links TRBV5-6 to TRBJ2-7; D is undetermined. The CDR3 runs 15 residues. Germline V gives CDR1 SGHDT, CDR2 YYEEEE. V was shortened by 6 bases and J by 3 bases, with 19 bases between the two germline ends. The CDR3 nucleotides read TGTGCCAGCAACCTTCACGGCAGGTCTGGCTACGAGCAGTACTTC. It is translated as CASNLHGRSGYEQYF.

This clone was recorded once. This chain connects TRBV25-1 to TRBJ1-2; D ambiguous. This CDR3 contains 13 residues. The V and J ends lost 7 bases and 2 bases respectively, with 11 bases between them. Germline V CDR1 and CDR2: MGHDK, SYGVNS. CDR3 protein: CASTHDFNYGYTF. DNA for the CDR3: TGTGCCAGCACCCATGACTTCAACTATGGCTACACCTTC.

The gene calls are TRBV6-5 and TRBJ2-1, with no clear D. Looked up from germline, CDR1 is MNHEY and CDR2 is SVGAGI. Trimming left V 2 bases short and J 5 bases short, with 7 bases between. The CDR3 runs 13 residues. CDR3 region: CASSYSRNNEQFF. The CDR3 nucleotides read TGTGCCAGCAGTTACAGCAGAAACAATGAGCAGTTCTTC.

The rearrangement uses TRBV30 and TRBJ2-5; D not resolved. The CDR3 is 13 amino acids. Germline V gives CDR1 GTSNPN, CDR2 SVGIG (reference sequence). Trimming shortened V by 0 bases and J by 5 bases, and 10 bases separated the two germline ends. In nucleotides, the CDR3 is TGTGCCTGGAGTGTTTCTAGGTTGGAGACCCAGTACTTC. It specifies CAWSVSRLETQYF.

Written as DNA, the CDR3 is TGTGCCAGTAGTCCCAGGGTCGGCAATCAGCCCCAGCATTTT. It is translated as CASSPRVGNQPQHF. The chain is built from TRBV19 and TRBJ1-5, with a tentative D call TRBD1 (5 bases). V dropped 5 bases and J dropped 2 bases, with 10 bases sitting between them. Germline V lookup: CDR1 LNHDA, CDR2 SQIVND (reference sequence). The length of the CDR3 is 14 residues. The full variable domain, completed using reference TRBV19 and TRBJ1-5, is DGGITQSPKYLFRKEGQNVTLSCEQNLNHDAMYWYRQDPGQGLRLIYYSQIVNDFQKGDIAEGYSVSREKKESFPLTVTSAQKNPTAFYLCASSPRVGNQPQHFGDGTRLSIL.

The sample holds one count of this clone. This chain joins TRBV30 and TRBJ2-5; D not resolved. Trimming pared 2 bases from V and 1 base from J, leaving 8 bases between. The CDR3 sequence is 13 residues long. Germline CDR1 is GTSNPN and CDR2 is SVGIG (reference sequence). CDR3 in amino acids: CAWSRQSQETQYF. The DNA for the CDR3 is TGTGCCTGGAGTAGACAAAGCCAAGAGACCCAGTACTTC. The full variable domain, completed using reference TRBV30 and TRBJ2-5, is SQTIHQWPATLVQPVGSPLSLECTVEGTSNPNLYWYRQAAGRGLQLLFYSVGIGQISSEVPQNLSASRPQDRQFILSSKKLLLSDSGFYLCAWSRQSQETQYFGPGTRLLVL.

The chain employs TRBV2 and TRBJ2-3; TRBD1 is a possible D gene (5 bases). V was cut by 5 bases and J by 11 bases, with 26 bases left in between. Germline-derived CDR1 and CDR2 are SNHLY and FYNNEI. The CDR3 has 16 residues. For the CDR3, the DNA is TGTGCCAGCAGTTATATCGACAGTCCTCGAACCGGGTTGCAGTATTTT. This gives the protein CASSYIDSPRTGLQYF.

The chain links TRBV28 to TRBJ1-1; 11 nucleotides line up with TRBD1. Losses at the gene ends were 6 bases for V and 3 bases for J; bases not matched to a gene: 9. The CDR3 length is 16 residues. The germline V gene has CDR1 MDHEN and CDR2 SYDVKM. CDR3 loop: CASSLTPGQGDTEAFF. Here the CDR3 DNA reads TGTGCCAGCAGCCTTACTCCGGGACAGGGGGACACTGAAGCTTTCTTT.

Details on this clone: Other nucleotide sequences in the sample specify the same CDR3. The chain has TRBV5-1 and TRBJ2-6, with no clear D. The CDR3 is made up of 14 amino acids. Trimming removed 2 bases from V and 0 bases from J, with 3 bases in between. Germline CDR1 reads SGHRS; CDR2 reads YFSETQ. As DNA, the CDR3 is TGCGCCAGCAGCTTAGGCTCTGGGGCCAACGTCCTGACTTTC. Its translation: CASSLGSGANVLTF.

The chain links TRBV29-1 to TRBJ2-1; D gene unclear. V was clipped by 8 bases and J by 9 bases, with 17 bases between them. In germline, CDR1 is SQVTM, CDR2 ANQGSEA. This CDR3 comprises 12 residues. The CDR3 coding sequence is TGCAGCACTACCCCAACAGTGGGTGAGCAGTTCTTC. This translates into CSTTPTVGEQFF.

The chain employs TRBV5-1 and TRBJ2-5; TRBD2 agrees at 9 bases. CDR1 SGHRS and CDR2 YFSETQ come from the germline V gene. CDR3 length equals 17 residues. Trimming took 5 bases from V and 2 from J; bases not matched to a gene: 13. CDR3 nucleotides: TGCGCCAGCAGGAAATTTAGCGGGGGCCTACAACAAGAGACCCAGTACTTC. The encoded protein is CASRKFSGGLQQETQYF.

Of note for this clone: Distinct nucleotide sequences in the sample also encode this CDR3. This chain connects TRBV29-1 to TRBJ1-4, with D unresolved. V lost 6 bases, J lost 8 bases, and 7 bases lay in between. Germline assignment: CDR1 SQVTM and CDR2 ANQGSEA. The CDR3 has 10 amino acids. CDR3 in DNA: TGCAGCGTGGGAGAAGAAAAACTGTTTTTT. Protein: CSVGEEKLFF.